Shown below are 11 T cell receptor beta chains from a single sample sequenced in a study of pediatric ulcerative colitis. Sequenced by immunoSEQ multiplex PCR; TCRdb stores in-frame clones only, minus some. The table records approximately 9,000 clones, approximately 88% of them present only once. Sequencing used blood. Receptor source: a girl aged 10-17 years with moderate ulcerative colitis.

The CDR3 is CASRSPGPRDPYGYTF. The DNA of the CDR3 is TGTGCCAGCAGGTCCCCCGGGCCCCGAGACCCATATGGCTACACCTTC. The chain carries TRBV28 and TRBJ1-2; D gene unclear. The V gene's germline CDR1 is MDHEN and CDR2 SYDVKM. The V and J ends lost 6 bases and 5 bases respectively, with 22 bases between them. The CDR3 length is 16 residues.

CDR3 nucleotide sequence: TGTGCCACCGGGAGGCGGCAGCCCTACGAGCAGTACTTC. This sequence encodes CATGRRQPYEQYF. This chain links TRBV5-6 with TRBJ2-7, with 7 nucleotides matching TRBD2. V lost 9 bases and J lost 2; bases outside the gene matches: 8. The CDR3 is 13 amino acids. Germline CDR1 is SGHDT and CDR2 is YYEEEE.

The chain links TRBV28 to TRBJ2-7; D unclear. CDR3 length: 14 amino acids. Per germline, CDR1 MDHEN and CDR2 SYDVKM. The V gene lost 2 bases and the J gene lost 3 bases, with 11 bases spanning the gap. The CDR3: CASSLTDISYEQYF. The CDR3 DNA reads as TGTGCCAGCAGTTTAACAGATATAAGCTACGAGCAGTACTTC.

V gene TRBV7-3 combines with J gene TRBJ2-5; perhaps TRBD2 as D (6 bases). Germline lookup yields CDR1 SGHTA and CDR2 FQGTGA. V was clipped by 8 bases and J by 1 base, with 17 bases between them. This CDR3 region has 15 residues. This CDR3 is CASSASDSGQETQYF. The CDR3 nucleotides are TGTGCCAGCTCGGCCTCGGATAGCGGCCAAGAGACCCAGTACTTC.

The J gene is TRBJ1-3, the V gene TRBV28; D may be TRBD1 (5 bases). The CDR3 runs to 13 residues. V shed 6 bases and J shed 4 bases, with 10 bases lying between them. Germline CDR1 reads MDHEN; CDR2 reads SYDVKM. The CDR3 DNA sequence: TGTGCCAGCAGAAGGGGTGGGGGAAACACCATATATTTT. This gives the protein CASRRGGGNTIYF.

The V and J genes are TRBV28 and TRBJ2-1; D possibly matches TRBD1 or TRBD2 (5 bases each). The CDR3 is 15 amino acids. CDR1 and CDR2 from the germline V gene are MDHEN and SYDVKM. The ends were cut back, 5 bases at V and 1 base at J, with 12 bases in the middle. The CDR3 loop is CASSLLGVSYNEQFF. CDR3 sequence (DNA): TGTGCCAGCAGTCTCCTGGGGGTGTCCTACAATGAGCAGTTCTTC. Full variable domain (missing parts from reference TRBV28 and TRBJ2-1): DVKVTQSSRYLVKRTGEKVFLECVQDMDHENMFWYRQDPGLGLRLIYFSYDVKMKEKGDIPEGYSVSREKKERFSLILESASTNQTSMYLCASSLLGVSYNEQFFGPGTRLTVL.

The chain recombines TRBV2 with TRBJ2-7, with TRBD1 as a possible D gene (6 bases). Germline V lookup: CDR1 SNHLY, CDR2 FYNNEI. The V end lost 6 bases, the J end lost 3 bases, and 15 bases lay between the germline ends. CDR3 size: 14 residues. CDR3 sequence (DNA): TGTGCCAGCAGGGTAGACAGGCCCCACTACGAGCAGTACTTC. Residues: CASRVDRPHYEQYF.

V and J are TRBV28 and TRBJ2-1, with D possibly matching TRBD1 (6 bases). CDR3 length: 16 residues. Trimming left V 1 base short and J 0 bases short, with 10 bases between. Germline CDR1 and CDR2: MDHEN and SYDVKM. This chain's CDR3 is CASSLSGASSYNEQFF. The CDR3 DNA follows: TGTGCCAGCAGTTTATCAGGGGCCAGCTCCTACAATGAGCAGTTCTTC.

The chain couples TRBV5-1 to TRBJ2-1; D call uncertain. This CDR3 contains 11 residues. CDR1 and CDR2 (germline): SGHRS, YFSETQ. V lost 4 bases and J 3 bases, leaving 2 bases between the germline ends. CDR3 protein: CASSLYNEQFF. CDR3 nucleotides: TGCGCCAGCAGCCTCTACAATGAGCAGTTCTTC.

The CDR3 nucleotides read TGTGCCAGCAGCGCACCGGGGCTAGGGAACACTGAAGCTTTCTTT. Translation: CASSAPGLGNTEAFF. This rearrangement joins TRBV9 to TRBJ1-1, with D possibly TRBD1 on 5 matching bases. CDR1 SGDLS and CDR2 YYNGEE come from the germline V gene. Trimming removed 3 bases at V and 1 base at J, with 13 bases between. The CDR3 is 15 amino acids.

This chain uses TRBV19 with TRBJ1-4; D may be TRBD1 (6 bases). CDR3 length: 13 amino acids. With 5 bases removed from V and 6 bases from J, the gap between germline ends came to 10 bases. The germline gives CDR1 LNHDA, CDR2 SQIVND (reference sequence). CDR3: CASSWTADEKLFF. The CDR3 DNA is TGTGCCAGTAGTTGGACAGCCGATGAAAAACTGTTTTTT.